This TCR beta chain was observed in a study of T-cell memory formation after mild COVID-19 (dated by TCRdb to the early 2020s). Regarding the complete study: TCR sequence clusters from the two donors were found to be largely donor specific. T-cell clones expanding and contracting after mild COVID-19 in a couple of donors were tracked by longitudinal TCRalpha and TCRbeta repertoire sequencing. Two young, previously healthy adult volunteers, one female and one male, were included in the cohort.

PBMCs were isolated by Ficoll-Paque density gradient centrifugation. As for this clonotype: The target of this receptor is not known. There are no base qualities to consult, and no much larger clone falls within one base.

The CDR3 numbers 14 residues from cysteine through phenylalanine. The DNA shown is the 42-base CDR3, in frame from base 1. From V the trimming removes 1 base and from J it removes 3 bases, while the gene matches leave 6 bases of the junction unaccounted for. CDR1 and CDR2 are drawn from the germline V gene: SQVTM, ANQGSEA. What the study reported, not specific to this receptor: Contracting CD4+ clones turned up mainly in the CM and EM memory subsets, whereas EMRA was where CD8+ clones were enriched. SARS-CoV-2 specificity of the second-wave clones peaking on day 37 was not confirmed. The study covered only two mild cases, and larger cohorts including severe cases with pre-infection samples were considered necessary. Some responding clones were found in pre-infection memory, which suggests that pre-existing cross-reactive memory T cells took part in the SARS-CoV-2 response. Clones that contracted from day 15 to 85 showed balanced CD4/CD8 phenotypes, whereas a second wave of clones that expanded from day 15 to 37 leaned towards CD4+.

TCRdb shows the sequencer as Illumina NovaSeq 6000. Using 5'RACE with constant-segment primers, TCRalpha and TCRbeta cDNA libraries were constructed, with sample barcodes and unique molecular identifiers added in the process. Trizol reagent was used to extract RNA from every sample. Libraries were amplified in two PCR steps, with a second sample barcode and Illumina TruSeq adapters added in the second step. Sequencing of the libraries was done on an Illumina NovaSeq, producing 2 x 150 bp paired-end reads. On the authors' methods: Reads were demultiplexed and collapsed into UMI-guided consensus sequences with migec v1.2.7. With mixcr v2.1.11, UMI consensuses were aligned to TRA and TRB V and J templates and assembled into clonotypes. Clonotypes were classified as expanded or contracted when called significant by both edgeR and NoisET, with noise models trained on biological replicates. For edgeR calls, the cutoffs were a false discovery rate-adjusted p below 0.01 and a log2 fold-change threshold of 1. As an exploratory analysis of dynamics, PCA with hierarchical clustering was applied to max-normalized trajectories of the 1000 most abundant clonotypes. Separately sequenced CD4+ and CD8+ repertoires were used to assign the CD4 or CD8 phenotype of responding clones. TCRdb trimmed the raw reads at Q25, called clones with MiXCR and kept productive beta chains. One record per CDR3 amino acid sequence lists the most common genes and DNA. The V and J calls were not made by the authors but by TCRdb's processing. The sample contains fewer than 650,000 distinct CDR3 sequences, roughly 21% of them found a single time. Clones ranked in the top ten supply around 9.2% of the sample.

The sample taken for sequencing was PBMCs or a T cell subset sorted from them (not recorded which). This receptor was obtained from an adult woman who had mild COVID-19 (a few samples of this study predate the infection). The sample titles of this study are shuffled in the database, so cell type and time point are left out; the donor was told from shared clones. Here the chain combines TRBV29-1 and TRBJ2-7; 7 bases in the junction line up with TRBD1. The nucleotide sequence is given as TGCAGCGTTGAAGCGCCAGGGGGAATCTACGAGCAGTACTTC. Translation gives CSVEAPGGIYEQYF.